The sequence of this T cell receptor (beta chain) was determined in a study of radiotherapy plus CTLA-4 blockade in lung cancer. Study context: Of the patients, about 20% showed objective responses and around 29% attained disease control.

The study gave focal radiation plus ipilimumab CTLA-4 blockade to patients with chemo-refractory metastatic non-small-cell lung cancer. The CDR3 loop spans 17 amino acids. Germline CDR1 is LNHNV and CDR2 is YYDKDF (reference sequence). V gave up 1 base and J gave up 6 bases; unmatched junction bases: 10. Sequenced by immunoSEQ multiplex PCR; TCRdb stores in-frame clones only, minus some. The sample contains roughly 51,000 clones, 86% of which appear only once. The chain joins TRBV15 to TRBJ2-7; 12 nucleotides agree with TRBD2. Sequenced material: peripheral blood, taken from a patient treated with radiotherapy plus ipilimumab. The sequence was collected from a human donor with non-small cell lung cancer that progressed on radiotherapy plus ipilimumab. Some clones in this sample may be carry-over from other donors' samples. The CDR3 DNA follows: TGTGCCACCAGCAGAGGGACTAGCGGGGAGAACGTCCTCGAGCAGTACTTC. It is translated as CATSRGTSGENVLEQYF.